These 32 T cell receptor beta chains were all obtained from the same sample, sequenced in a study of control samples from healthy donors and cancer patients (dated by TCRdb to between 2020 and 2021). The library was obtained by the immunoSEQ multiplex PCR assay. TCRdb carries this immuneACCESS record with in-frame sequences only. Its versions omit some clonotypes, under half of them owing to an unresolved V gene in the studies checked, with the rest unexplained. The sample table records 55,000 to 75,000 clones; over 75% of these occur just once. Under 3% of the sample is taken by the ten largest. Specimen: PBMCs. The receptors originated from a woman between 50 and 59 years old with head and neck cancer.

The chain carries TRBV7-2 and TRBJ1-5, with D hard to call. Trimming left V 9 bases short and J 1 base short, with 4 bases between. The CDR3 is made up of 11 amino acids. Looked up from germline, CDR1 is SGHTA and CDR2 is FQGNSA. CDR3 residues: CASGSNQPQHF. The CDR3 region has the DNA TGTGCCAGTGGGAGCAATCAGCCCCAGCATTTT.

V usage is TRBV7-3 and J usage is TRBJ1-3; D may be TRBD1 (6 bases). From germline, CDR1 is SGHTA and CDR2 FQGTGA. There are 14 residues in the CDR3. The V gene lost 5 bases and the J gene lost 2 bases, with 10 bases spanning the gap. CDR3: CASSPTGTGNTIYF. DNA for the CDR3: TGTGCCAGCAGCCCAACAGGGACTGGAAACACCATATATTTT.

The rearrangement uses TRBV3-1 (or the pseudogene TRBV3-2) and TRBJ2-2, with D possibly matching TRBD1 (5 bases). Germline V gene data show CDR1 as LGHDT and CDR2 as YNNKEL (reference sequence). The CDR3 is 17 amino acids. V dropped 1 base and J dropped 4 bases, with 16 bases sitting between them. CDR3 region: CASSQGRGPEVTGELFF. Here the CDR3 DNA reads TGTGCCAGCAGCCAAGGTAGGGGCCCCGAGGTCACCGGGGAGCTGTTTTTT.

The V and J genes are TRBV19 and TRBJ1-1; D unresolved. V was trimmed by 1 base and J by 6 bases, leaving 15 bases between them. The length of the CDR3 is 15 residues. Per the germline V gene, CDR1 is LNHDA and CDR2 is SQIVND (reference sequence). The CDR3 bases are TGTGCCAGTAGTATAGTGCCGGGTAAGGGTGCTGAAGCTTTCTTT. This encodes CASSIVPGKGAEAFF.

The gene calls are TRBV7-2 and TRBJ1-2, with 10 positions matching TRBD1. Per germline, CDR1 SGHTA and CDR2 FQGNSA. V lost 6 bases and J lost 3; bases outside the gene matches: 4. CDR3 length: 14 residues. CDR3 nucleotides: TGTGCCAGCAGGCGAGGACAGGGGGACTATGGCTACACCTTC. It specifies CASRRGQGDYGYTF.

J is TRBJ1-6 and V is TRBV10-3; D gene unclear. V lost 10 bases to trimming and J lost 12 bases, with 22 bases between them. The germline CDR1 and CDR2 sequences are ENHRY and SYGVKD. CDR3 length: 14 amino acids. CDR3 sequence: CATSSGTTELPLHF. For the CDR3, the DNA is TGTGCCACCAGCTCGGGCACGACCGAGTTACCCCTCCACTTT.

The chain joins TRBV24-1 to TRBJ1-2, with D perhaps TRBD1 (5 bases). The CDR3 runs 14 residues. Trimming took 4 bases from V and 7 from J, leaving 15 bases between them. Per germline, CDR1 KGHDR and CDR2 SFDVKD. The CDR3 nucleotides are TGTGCCACCAGTGACGGCAGGGCCTTGCGTGGCTACACCTTC. This sequence encodes CATSDGRALRGYTF.

This chain links TRBV4-1 with TRBJ2-2; 8 positions agree with TRBD1. J lost 7 bases, V lost 0 bases, and 10 bases had no gene match. This CDR3 has 17 amino acids. Germline CDR1 and CDR2: MGHRA and YSYEKL. CDR3 in DNA: TGCGCCAGCAGCCAAGATGCCCAGGGGGCGCAAGGCGGGGAGCTGTTTTTT. Translating it yields CASSQDAQGAQGGELFF.

The V and J genes are TRBV2 and TRBJ2-1, with 13 bases lining up with TRBD2. In germline, CDR1 is SNHLY, CDR2 FYNNEI. The CDR3 spans 19 residues. The J segment lost 0 bases and the V segment lost 6 bases, leaving 11 bases of the junction unmatched. The chain's CDR3 is CASRETGLAGPRSYNEQFF. The CDR3 DNA is TGTGCCAGCAGGGAGACGGGACTAGCGGGGCCCCGCTCCTACAATGAGCAGTTCTTC.

This chain links TRBV15 with TRBJ1-1; the D is unclear. The V gene lost 0 bases and the J gene lost 0 bases, with 2 bases spanning the gap. The CDR3 covers 13 residues. CDR1 is LNHNV, CDR2 YYDKDF, per germline (reference sequence). The CDR3 reads CATSRDMNTEAFF. CDR3 in DNA: TGTGCCACCAGCAGAGATATGAACACTGAAGCTTTCTTT. The variable domain in full, completed from reference TRBV15 and TRBJ1-1, reads DAMVIQNPRYQVTQFGKPVTLSCSQTLNHNVMYWYQQKSSQAPKLLFHYYDKDFNNEADTPDNFQSRRPNTSFCFLDIRSPGLGDTAMYLCATSRDMNTEAFFGQGTRLTVV.

This chain connects TRBV11-3 to TRBJ2-1; TRBD2 matches 10 bases. With V trimmed by 0 bases and J by 9 bases, 8 bases remained unmatched. The CDR3 extends over 16 amino acids. The germline CDR1 and CDR2 sequences are SGHNT and YENEEA. The CDR3 bases are TGTGCCAGCAGCTTAGAAGCGGGGGGGCTGATCGGTGAGCAGTTCTTC. It encodes CASSLEAGGLIGEQFF.

This chain links TRBV6-6 with TRBJ1-5; D is perhaps TRBD1 (5 bases). This CDR3 region has 13 residues. Germline assignment: CDR1 MNHNY and CDR2 SVGAGI (reference sequence). V was shortened by 5 bases and J by 5 bases, with 10 bases between the two germline ends. CDR3 loop: CASSTQGDQPQHF. In nucleotides, the CDR3 is TGTGCCAGCAGTACCCAGGGAGATCAGCCCCAGCATTTT.

This clone came up a few times. This chain uses TRBV5-1 with TRBJ2-5; D is unresolved. The CDR3 contains 13 residues. V lost 2 bases to trimming and J lost 4 bases, with 9 bases between them. Germline V gene lookup returns CDR1 SGHRS and CDR2 YFSETQ. The CDR3 is CASSFGRGETQYF. In nucleotides, the CDR3 is TGCGCCAGCAGCTTTGGCCGAGGAGAGACCCAGTACTTC.

V usage is TRBV29-1 and J usage is TRBJ2-3; D not resolved. The CDR3 has 14 amino acids. Deletions cut 1 base from V and 4 bases from J, with 12 bases between. Germline V gene data show CDR1 as SQVTM and CDR2 as ANQGSEA. The CDR3 DNA follows: TGCAGCGTTGAAGGCGGAACCGACGCAGATACGCAGTATTTT. This translates into CSVEGGTDADTQYF.

The chain links TRBV6-5 to TRBJ1-2; TRBD1 is a possible D gene (6 bases). V gave up 2 bases and J gave up 6 bases, with 10 bases separating them. Germline assignment: CDR1 MNHEY and CDR2 SVGAGI. The CDR3 extends over 13 amino acids. CDR3 in amino acids: CASSYTGWDGYTF. For the CDR3, the DNA is TGTGCCAGCAGTTACACAGGGTGGGATGGCTACACCTTC.

The V call is TRBV27, the J call TRBJ2-7; TRBD2 matches at 9 bases. V was clipped by 5 bases and J by 0 bases; unmatched bases: 17. Germline CDR1 reads MNHEY; CDR2 reads SMNVEV (reference sequence). The CDR3 sequence is 19 residues long. CDR3: CASSPSGGSGGPSSYEQYF. CDR3 nucleotide sequence: TGTGCCAGCAGTCCCTCCGGGGGTAGCGGGGGCCCTAGCTCCTACGAGCAGTACTTC.

The chain employs TRBV29-1 and TRBJ2-3; possible D gene TRBD1, 5 bases. V was clipped by 7 bases and J by 6 bases, with 11 bases between them. Germline V CDR1 and CDR2: SQVTM, ANQGSEA. This CDR3 region has 11 residues. CDR3 DNA: TGCAGCGGTGACGCAGGGGATACGCAGTATTTT. It is translated as CSGDAGDTQYF.

The CDR3 spells CASSQEGVGGYTF. CDR3 bases: TGCGCCAGCAGCCAGGAGGGGGTTGGTGGCTACACCTTC. V and J are TRBV4-1 and TRBJ1-2, with a tentative D call TRBD1 (6 bases). There are 13 residues in the CDR3. Trimming left V 3 bases short and J 7 bases short, with 12 bases between. Germline-derived CDR1 and CDR2 are MGHRA and YSYEKL.

The chain uses TRBV9 and TRBJ2-2; possibly TRBD1 for D (5 bases). Per germline, CDR1 SGDLS and CDR2 YYNGEE. V lost 0 bases, J lost 2 bases, and 11 bases lay in between. The CDR3 totals 16 residues. The CDR3 region is CASSVGARDNTGELFF. The CDR3, as DNA: TGTGCCAGCAGCGTAGGGGCCAGGGATAACACCGGGGAGCTGTTTTTT.

The V and J genes are TRBV5-4 and TRBJ2-3; a weak D match, TRBD2 (5 bases). V was shortened by 0 bases and J by 6 bases, with 8 bases between the two germline ends. CDR1 SGHNT and CDR2 YYREEE come from the germline V gene (reference sequence). CDR3 length: 13 amino acids. CDR3 nucleotide sequence: TGTGCCAGCAGCTTGGGGCCGGGGGATACGCAGTATTTT. It yields the protein CASSLGPGDTQYF.

The rearrangement joins TRBV30 to TRBJ2-7; TRBD1 matches at 7 bases. With V trimmed by 2 bases and J by 1 base, 5 bases remained unmatched. The germline CDR1 and CDR2 sequences are GTSNPN and SVGIG (reference sequence). This CDR3 region has 14 residues. For the CDR3, the DNA is TGTGCCTGGAGTTTCAAGGGGGCATCCTACGAGCAGTACTTC. As protein: CAWSFKGASYEQYF.

The chain is built from TRBV27 and TRBJ1-6; D gene ambiguous. The germline gives CDR1 MNHEY, CDR2 SMNVEV (reference sequence). The CDR3 is made up of 16 amino acids. V lost 5 bases to trimming and J lost 4 bases, with 15 bases between them. Written as DNA, the CDR3 is TGTGCCAGCAGTCCGGGGAACCCTACTTATAATTCACCCCTCCACTTT. Protein: CASSPGNPTYNSPLHF.

On this clone: Other DNA sequences of this sample code for an identical CDR3. V gene TRBV5-1 combines with J gene TRBJ2-7; 7 bases match TRBD1. CDR1 SGHRS and CDR2 YFSETQ come from the germline V gene. V lost 5 bases and J lost 0; bases outside the gene matches: 5. The CDR3 has 14 amino acids. The CDR3 reads CASSGNRGSYEQYF. CDR3 in DNA: TGCGCCAGCAGTGGCAACAGGGGCTCCTACGAGCAGTACTTC.

V gene TRBV11-2 combines with J gene TRBJ2-3; D remains unclear. The V end lost 2 bases, the J end lost 2 bases, and 17 bases lay between the germline ends. Germline CDR1 SGHAT, CDR2 FQNNGV. The length of the CDR3 is 17 residues. The CDR3 here is CASSLRPAKAITDTQYF. The CDR3 DNA sequence: TGTGCCAGCAGCTTACGTCCAGCGAAGGCTATCACAGATACGCAGTATTTT.

This clone has more than one count but fewer than ten. The rearrangement uses TRBV6-1 and TRBJ2-1, with 9 positions matching TRBD2. This CDR3 has 18 amino acids. The germline V gene has CDR1 MNHNS and CDR2 SASEGT. V gave up 4 bases and J gave up 0 bases; unmatched junction bases: 10. In DNA, the CDR3 is TGTGCCAGCAGTGGCAAGCGGGGGGCCTCGAGCTCCTACAATGAGCAGTTCTTC. It codes for CASSGKRGASSSYNEQFF.

The chain employs TRBV20-1 and TRBJ1-5, with D uncertain. V lost 3 bases, J lost 3 bases, and 12 bases lay in between. Germline lookup yields CDR1 DFQATT and CDR2 SNEGSKA (reference sequence). CDR3 length equals 14 residues. The CDR3 nucleotides are TGCAGTGCTAGTAAGTCCAGGTTCAATCAGCCCCAGCATTTT. It codes for CSASKSRFNQPQHF.

The CDR3 sequence is CASFGQGTLGPYEQYF. DNA of the CDR3: TGTGCCAGCTTTGGACAGGGAACTTTAGGCCCCTACGAGCAGTACTTC. The chain carries TRBV25-1 and TRBJ2-7; 8 positions agree with TRBD1. CDR1 MGHDK and CDR2 SYGVNS come from the germline V gene. The CDR3 is made up of 16 amino acids. V dropped 8 bases and J dropped 2; count of bases not matched to a gene: 14.

The V call is TRBV6-1, the J call TRBJ2-7; 13 bases are a match to TRBD2. V was pared by 3 bases and J by 5 bases, with 16 bases of the junction left unmatched. Germline V gene data show CDR1 as MNHNS and CDR2 as SASEGT. This CDR3 has 19 amino acids. DNA for the CDR3: TGTGCCAGCAGTGATGTGGGGGACCCGACTAGCGGGGGGATCAACGAGCAGTACTTC. This gives the protein CASSDVGDPTSGGINEQYF.

The chain recombines TRBV6-5 with TRBJ2-7; TRBD2 aligns across 9 bases. Germline CDR1 and CDR2: MNHEY and SVGAGI. The V segment lost 5 bases and the J segment 7 bases; nucleotides outside the gene matches: 6. This CDR3 spans 13 amino acids. This CDR3 is CASSPAGGWEQYF. Written as DNA, the CDR3 is TGTGCCAGCAGTCCAGCGGGGGGTTGGGAGCAGTACTTC.

This clone was observed once. This chain uses TRBV6-2 or TRBV6-3 with TRBJ2-7; 8 bases align to TRBD1. Germline V gives CDR1 MNHEY, CDR2 SVGEGT. The J segment lost 2 bases and the V segment lost 6 bases, leaving 6 bases of the junction unmatched. There are 14 residues in the CDR3. For the CDR3, the DNA is TGTGCCAGCAGCCTAAACAGGGGGGCCTACGAGCAGTACTTC. Translated, it gives CASSLNRGAYEQYF.

The V gene is TRBV9, the J gene TRBJ1-5; TRBD1 matches 7 bases. After removal of 4 bases from V and 6 bases from J, the junction contained 10 bases not matched to a gene. This CDR3 spans 15 amino acids. Germline loops: CDR1 SGDLS, CDR2 YYNGEE. DNA for the CDR3: TGTGCCAGCAGCCCCACTCGGGACAGAACTCAGCCCCAGCATTTT. Protein product: CASSPTRDRTQPQHF. Combining the CDR3 with reference TRBV9 and TRBJ1-5 gives the whole variable domain DSGVTQTPKHLITATGQRVTLRCSPRSGDLSVYWYQQSLDQGLQFLIQYYNGEERAKGNILERFSAQQFPDLHSELNLSSLELGDSALYFCASSPTRDRTQPQHFGDGTRLSIL.

This chain's CDR3 is CATSDNYGYTF. For the CDR3, the DNA is TGTGCCACCAGTGATAACTATGGCTACACCTTC. This chain joins TRBV24-1 and TRBJ1-2, with no clear D. Between the trimmed V and J ends, which lost 3 bases and 2 bases, there was a span of 0 bases. Looked up from germline, CDR1 is KGHDR and CDR2 is SFDVKD. The CDR3 runs 11 residues.